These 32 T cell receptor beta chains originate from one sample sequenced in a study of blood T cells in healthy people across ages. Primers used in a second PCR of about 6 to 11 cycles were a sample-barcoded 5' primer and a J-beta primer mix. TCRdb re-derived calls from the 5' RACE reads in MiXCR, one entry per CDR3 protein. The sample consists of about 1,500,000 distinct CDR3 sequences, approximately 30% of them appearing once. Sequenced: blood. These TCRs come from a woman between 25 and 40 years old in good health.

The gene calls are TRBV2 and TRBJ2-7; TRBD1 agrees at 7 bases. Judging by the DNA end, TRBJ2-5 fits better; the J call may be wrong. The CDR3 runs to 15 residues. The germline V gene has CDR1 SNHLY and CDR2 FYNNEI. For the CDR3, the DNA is TGTGCCAGCCCACGACAGGGTGGGCGGCGAGAGACCCAGTACTTC. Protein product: CASPRQGGRRETQYF.

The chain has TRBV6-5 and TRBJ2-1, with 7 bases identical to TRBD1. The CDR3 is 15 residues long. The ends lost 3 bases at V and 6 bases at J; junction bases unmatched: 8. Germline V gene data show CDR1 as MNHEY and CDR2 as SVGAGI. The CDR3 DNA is TGTGCCAGCAGTTATAAACCCACAGGGGCCAATGAGCAGTTCTTC. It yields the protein CASSYKPTGANEQFF.

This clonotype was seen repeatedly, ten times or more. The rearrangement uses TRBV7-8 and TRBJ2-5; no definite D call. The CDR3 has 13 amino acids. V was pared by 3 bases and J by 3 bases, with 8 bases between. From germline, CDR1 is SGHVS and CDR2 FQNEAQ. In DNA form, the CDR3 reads TGTGCCAGCAGCTTTCGGCCAGAAGAGACCCAGTACTTC. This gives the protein CASSFRPEETQYF. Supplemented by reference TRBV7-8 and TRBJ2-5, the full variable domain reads GAGVSQSPRYKVAKRGQDVALRCDPISGHVSLFWYQQALGQGPEFLTYFQNEAQLDKSGLPSDRFFAERPEGSVSTLKIQRTQQEDSAVYLCASSFRPEETQYFGPGTRLLVL.

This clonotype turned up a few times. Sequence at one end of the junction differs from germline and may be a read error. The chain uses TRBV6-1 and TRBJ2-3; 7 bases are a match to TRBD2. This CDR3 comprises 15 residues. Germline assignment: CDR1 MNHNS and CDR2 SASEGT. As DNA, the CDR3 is TGTGCCAGCAGTAAAGCGGGGCATAGCACAGATACGCAGTATTTT. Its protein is CASSKAGHSTDTQYF.

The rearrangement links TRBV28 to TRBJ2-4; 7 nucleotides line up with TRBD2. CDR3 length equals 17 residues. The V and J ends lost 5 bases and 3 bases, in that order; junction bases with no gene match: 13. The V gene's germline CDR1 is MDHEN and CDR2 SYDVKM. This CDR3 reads CASSPWGRGEGKNIQYF. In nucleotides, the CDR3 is TGTGCCAGCAGTCCGTGGGGGAGGGGCGAAGGCAAAAACATTCAGTACTTC.

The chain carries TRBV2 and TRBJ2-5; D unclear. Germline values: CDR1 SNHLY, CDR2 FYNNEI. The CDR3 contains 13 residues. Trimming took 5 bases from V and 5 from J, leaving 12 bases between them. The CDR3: CASSYTIRETQYF. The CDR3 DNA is TGTGCCAGCAGTTATACTATTAGGGAGACCCAGTACTTC. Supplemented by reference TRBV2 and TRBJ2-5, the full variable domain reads EPEVTQTPSHQVTQMGQEVILRCVPISNHLYFYWYRQILGQKVEFLVSFYNNEISEKSEIFDDQFSVERPDGSNFTLKIRSTKLEDSAMYFCASSYTIRETQYFGPGTRLLVL.

CDR3 loop: CASSWDGLGLEQFF. CDR3 DNA: TGTGCCAGCAGCTGGGATGGCTTGGGGCTTGAGCAGTTCTTC. The chain links TRBV7-2 to TRBJ2-1, with a tentative D call TRBD1 (5 bases). The CDR3 loop spans 14 amino acids. Germline lookup yields CDR1 SGHTA and CDR2 FQGNSA. The V end lost 4 bases, the J end lost 9 bases, and 16 bases lay between the germline ends.

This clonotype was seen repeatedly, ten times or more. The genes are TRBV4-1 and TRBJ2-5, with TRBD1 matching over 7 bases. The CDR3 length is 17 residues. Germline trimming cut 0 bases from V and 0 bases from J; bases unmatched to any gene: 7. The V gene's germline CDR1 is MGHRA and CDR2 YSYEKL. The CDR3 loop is CASSQDEGQPYQETQYF. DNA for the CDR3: TGCGCCAGCAGCCAAGACGAGGGACAGCCGTACCAAGAGACCCAGTACTTC.

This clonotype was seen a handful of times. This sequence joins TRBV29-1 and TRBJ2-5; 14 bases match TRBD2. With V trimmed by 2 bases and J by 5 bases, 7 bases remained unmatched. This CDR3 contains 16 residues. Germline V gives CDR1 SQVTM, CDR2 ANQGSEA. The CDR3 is CSVEPRLAGGGETQYF. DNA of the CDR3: TGCAGCGTTGAACCGCGACTAGCGGGAGGGGGGGAGACCCAGTACTTC.

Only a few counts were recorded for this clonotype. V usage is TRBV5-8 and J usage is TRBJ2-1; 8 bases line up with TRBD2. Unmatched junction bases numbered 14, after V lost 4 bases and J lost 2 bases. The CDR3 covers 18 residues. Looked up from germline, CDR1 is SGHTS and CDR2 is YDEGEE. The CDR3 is CASSPPRGREATYNEQFF. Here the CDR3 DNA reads TGTGCCAGCAGCCCCCCACGAGGGCGGGAGGCTACCTACAATGAGCAGTTCTTC.

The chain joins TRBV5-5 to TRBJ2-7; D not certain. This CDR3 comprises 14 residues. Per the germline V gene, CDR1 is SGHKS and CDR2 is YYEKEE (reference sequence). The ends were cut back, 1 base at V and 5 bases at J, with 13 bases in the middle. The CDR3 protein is CASSLFGTSDEQYF. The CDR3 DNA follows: TGTGCCAGCAGCTTGTTTGGAACGTCTGACGAGCAGTACTTC.

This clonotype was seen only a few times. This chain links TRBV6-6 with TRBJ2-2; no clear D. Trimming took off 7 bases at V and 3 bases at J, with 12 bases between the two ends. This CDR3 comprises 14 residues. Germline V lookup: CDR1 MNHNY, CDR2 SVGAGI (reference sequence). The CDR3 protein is CASNRKGYTGELFF. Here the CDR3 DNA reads TGTGCCAGCAATCGGAAGGGCTACACCGGGGAGCTGTTTTTT.

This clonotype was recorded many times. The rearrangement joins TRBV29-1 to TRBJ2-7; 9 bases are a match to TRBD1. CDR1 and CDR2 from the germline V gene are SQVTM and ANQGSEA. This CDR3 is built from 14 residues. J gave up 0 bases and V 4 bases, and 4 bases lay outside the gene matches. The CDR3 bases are TGCAGCGTTGGGGACAGGGTCAGCTCCTACGAGCAGTACTTC. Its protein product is CSVGDRVSSYEQYF.

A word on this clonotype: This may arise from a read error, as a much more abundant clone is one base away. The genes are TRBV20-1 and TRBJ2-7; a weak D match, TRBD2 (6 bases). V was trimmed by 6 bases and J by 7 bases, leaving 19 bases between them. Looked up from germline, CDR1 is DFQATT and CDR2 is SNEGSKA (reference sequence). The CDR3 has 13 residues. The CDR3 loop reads CSAWRVSRDEQYF. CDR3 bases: TGCAGTGCATGGAGGGTTTCAAGGGATGAGCAGTACTTC.

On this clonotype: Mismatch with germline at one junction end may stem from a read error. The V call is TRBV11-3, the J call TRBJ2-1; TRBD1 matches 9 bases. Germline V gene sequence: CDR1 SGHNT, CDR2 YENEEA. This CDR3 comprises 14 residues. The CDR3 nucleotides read TGTGCCAGCAGCCCGGGACAGGGAAACAATGGGCAGTTCTTC. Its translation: CASSPGQGNNGQFF.

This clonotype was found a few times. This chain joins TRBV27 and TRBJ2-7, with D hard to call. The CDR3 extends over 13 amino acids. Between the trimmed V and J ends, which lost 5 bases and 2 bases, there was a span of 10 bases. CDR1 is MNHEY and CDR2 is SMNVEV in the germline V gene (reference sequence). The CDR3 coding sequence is TGTGCCAGCAGTGAGTACACGGCCTACGAGCAGTACTTC. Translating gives CASSEYTAYEQYF.

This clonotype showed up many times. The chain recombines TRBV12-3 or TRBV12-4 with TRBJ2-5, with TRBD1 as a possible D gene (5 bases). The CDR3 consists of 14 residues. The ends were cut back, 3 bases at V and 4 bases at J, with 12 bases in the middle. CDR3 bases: TGTGCCAGCAGTTTTGGGGCGGTTGGAGAGACCCAGTACTTC. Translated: CASSFGAVGETQYF.

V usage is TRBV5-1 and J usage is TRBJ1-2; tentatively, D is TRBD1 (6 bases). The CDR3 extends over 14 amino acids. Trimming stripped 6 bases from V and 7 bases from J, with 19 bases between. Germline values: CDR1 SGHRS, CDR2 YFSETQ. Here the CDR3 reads CASKDSTLQGGYTF. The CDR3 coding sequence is TGCGCCAGCAAGGACAGCACATTACAAGGTGGCTACACCTTC.

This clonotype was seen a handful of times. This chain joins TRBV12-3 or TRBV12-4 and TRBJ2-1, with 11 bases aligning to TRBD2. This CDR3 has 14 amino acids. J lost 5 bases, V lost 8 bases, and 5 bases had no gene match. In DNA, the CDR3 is TGTGCCAGCTTTTTAGCGGGGGGGAACAATGAGCAGTTCTTC. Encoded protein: CASFLAGGNNEQFF.

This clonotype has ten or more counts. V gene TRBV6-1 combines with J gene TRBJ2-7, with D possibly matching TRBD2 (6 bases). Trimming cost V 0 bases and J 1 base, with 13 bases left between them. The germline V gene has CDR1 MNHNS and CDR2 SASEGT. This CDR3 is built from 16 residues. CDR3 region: CASSEAGLARSYEQYF. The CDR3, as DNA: TGTGCCAGCAGTGAAGCGGGGCTAGCGCGATCCTACGAGCAGTACTTC.

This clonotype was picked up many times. CDR3 bases: TGTGCCAGCTCACCATTCAGGGAAGAGACCCAGTACTTC. This sequence encodes CASSPFREETQYF. The rearrangement joins TRBV18 to TRBJ2-5, with D perhaps matching TRBD1 (5 bases). Trimming stripped 2 bases from V and 3 bases from J, with 7 bases between. The CDR3 is 13 amino acids. Germline-derived CDR1 and CDR2 are KGHSH and LQKENI.

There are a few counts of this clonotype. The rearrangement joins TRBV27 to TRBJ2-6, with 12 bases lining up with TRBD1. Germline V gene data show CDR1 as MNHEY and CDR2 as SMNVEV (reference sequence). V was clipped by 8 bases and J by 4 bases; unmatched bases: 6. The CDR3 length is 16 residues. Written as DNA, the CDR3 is TGTGCCAGCCCGGGACAGGGGGCGTTAGGGGCCAACGTCCTGACTTTC. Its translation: CASPGQGALGANVLTF.

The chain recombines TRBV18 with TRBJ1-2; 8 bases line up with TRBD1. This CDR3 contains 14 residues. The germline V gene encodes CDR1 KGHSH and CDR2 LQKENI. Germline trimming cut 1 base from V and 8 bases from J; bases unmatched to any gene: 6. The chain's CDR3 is CASSPQGTGSGYTF. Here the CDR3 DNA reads TGTGCCAGCTCACCACAAGGGACAGGTTCCGGCTACACCTTC. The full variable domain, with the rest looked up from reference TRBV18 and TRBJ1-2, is NAGVMQNPRHLVRRRGQEARLRCSPMKGHSHVYWYRQLPEEGLKFMVYLQKENIIDESGMPKERFSAEFPKEGPSILRIQQVVRGDSAAYFCASSPQGTGSGYTFGSGTRLTVV.

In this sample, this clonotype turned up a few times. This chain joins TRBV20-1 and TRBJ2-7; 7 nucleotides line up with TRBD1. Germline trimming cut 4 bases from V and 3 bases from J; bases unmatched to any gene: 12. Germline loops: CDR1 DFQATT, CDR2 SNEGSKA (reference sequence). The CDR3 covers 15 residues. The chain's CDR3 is CSAKPVTGIDYEQYF. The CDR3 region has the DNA TGCAGTGCTAAACCCGTGACAGGGATCGACTACGAGCAGTACTTC.

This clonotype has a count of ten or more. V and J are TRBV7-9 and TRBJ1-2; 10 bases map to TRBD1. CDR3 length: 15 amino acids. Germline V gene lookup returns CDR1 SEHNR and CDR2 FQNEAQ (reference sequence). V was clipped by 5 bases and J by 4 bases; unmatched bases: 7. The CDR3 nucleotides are TGTGCCAGCAGCCGTGGCGACAGGGGGCTCTATGGCTACACCTTC. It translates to CASSRGDRGLYGYTF. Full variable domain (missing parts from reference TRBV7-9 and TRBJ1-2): DTGVSQNPRHKITKRGQNVTFRCDPISEHNRLYWYRQTLGQGPEFLTYFQNEAQLEKSRLLSDRFSAERPKGSFSTLEIQRTEQGDSAMYLCASSRGDRGLYGYTFGSGTRLTVV.

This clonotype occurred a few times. The DNA for the CDR3 is TGTGCCAGCTCACAACCGGGGGCTGGGGCCAACGTCCTGACTTTC. Its protein is CASSQPGAGANVLTF. The chain carries TRBV18 and TRBJ2-6, with a weak D call TRBD2 (6 bases). Germline values: CDR1 KGHSH, CDR2 LQKENI. This CDR3 is 15 amino acids long. The V end was cut by 4 bases, the J end by 2 bases, with 9 bases between.

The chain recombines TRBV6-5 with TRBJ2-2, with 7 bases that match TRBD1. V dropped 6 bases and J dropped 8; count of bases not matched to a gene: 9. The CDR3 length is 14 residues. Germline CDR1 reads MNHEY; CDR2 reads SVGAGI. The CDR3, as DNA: TGTGCCAGCAGCCTGGGACAGCTTAGGGGGGAGCTGTTTTTT. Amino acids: CASSLGQLRGELFF.

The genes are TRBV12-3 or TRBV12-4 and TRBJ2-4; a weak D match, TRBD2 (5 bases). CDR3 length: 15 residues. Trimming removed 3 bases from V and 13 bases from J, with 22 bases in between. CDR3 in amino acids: CASSLTIGIYNEQYF. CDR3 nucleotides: TGTGCCAGCAGTTTGACGATCGGGATCTACAATGAGCAGTACTTC.

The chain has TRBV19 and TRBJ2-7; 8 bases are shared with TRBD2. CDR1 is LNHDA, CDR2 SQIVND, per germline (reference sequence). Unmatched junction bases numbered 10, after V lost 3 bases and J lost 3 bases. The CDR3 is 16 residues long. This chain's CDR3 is CASSMDGSGAVYEQYF. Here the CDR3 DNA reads TGTGCCAGTAGTATGGATGGTAGCGGGGCCGTCTACGAGCAGTACTTC.

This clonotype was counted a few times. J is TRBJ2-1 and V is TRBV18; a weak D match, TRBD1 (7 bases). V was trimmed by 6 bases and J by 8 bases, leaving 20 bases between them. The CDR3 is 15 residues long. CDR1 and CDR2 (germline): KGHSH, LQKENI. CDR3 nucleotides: TGTGCCAGCTCGCCCCAGGGGGACGGGAGCGATGAGCAGTTCTTC. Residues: CASSPQGDGSDEQFF. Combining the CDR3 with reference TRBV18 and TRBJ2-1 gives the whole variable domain NAGVMQNPRHLVRRRGQEARLRCSPMKGHSHVYWYRQLPEEGLKFMVYLQKENIIDESGMPKERFSAEFPKEGPSILRIQQVVRGDSAAYFCASSPQGDGSDEQFFGPGTRLTVL.

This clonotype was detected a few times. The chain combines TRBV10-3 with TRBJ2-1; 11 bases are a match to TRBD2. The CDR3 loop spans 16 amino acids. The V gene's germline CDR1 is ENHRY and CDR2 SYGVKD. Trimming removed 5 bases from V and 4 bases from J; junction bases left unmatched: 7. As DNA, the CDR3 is TGTGCCATCAGTCCCGCCGGGACTAGCGGTTACAATGAGCAGTTCTTC. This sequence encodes CAISPAGTSGYNEQFF.

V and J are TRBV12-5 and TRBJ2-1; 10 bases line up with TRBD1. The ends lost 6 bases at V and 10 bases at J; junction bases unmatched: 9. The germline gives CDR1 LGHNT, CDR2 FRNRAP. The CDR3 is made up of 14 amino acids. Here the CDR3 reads CASGQDRGNYEQFF. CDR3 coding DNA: TGTGCTAGTGGCCAGGACAGGGGGAACTACGAGCAGTTCTTC.